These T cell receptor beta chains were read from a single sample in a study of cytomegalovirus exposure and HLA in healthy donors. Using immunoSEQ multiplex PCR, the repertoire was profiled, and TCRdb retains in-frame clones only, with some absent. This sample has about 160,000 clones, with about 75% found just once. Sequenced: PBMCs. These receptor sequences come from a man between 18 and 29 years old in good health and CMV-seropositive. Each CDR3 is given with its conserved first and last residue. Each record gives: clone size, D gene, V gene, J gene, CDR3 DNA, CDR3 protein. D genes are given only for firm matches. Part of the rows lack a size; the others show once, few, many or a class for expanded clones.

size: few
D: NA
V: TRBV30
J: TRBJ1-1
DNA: TGTGCCTGGAGTCAGGTCCGGAACACTGAAGCTTTCTTT
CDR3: CAWSQVRNTEAFF

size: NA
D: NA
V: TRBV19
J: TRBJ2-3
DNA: TGTGCCAGTAGTATGACTAGTATAGATACGCAGTATTTT
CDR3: CASSMTSIDTQYF

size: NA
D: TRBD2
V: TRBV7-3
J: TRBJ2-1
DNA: TGTGCCAGCAGCGTGATGCCGGGACTAGCCTTGGGCAATGAGCAGTTCTTC
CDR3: CASSVMPGLALGNEQFF

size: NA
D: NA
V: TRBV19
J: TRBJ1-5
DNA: TGTGCCAGTAGTATCTCCCAACTTCAGCCCCAGCATTTT
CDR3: CASSISQLQPQHF

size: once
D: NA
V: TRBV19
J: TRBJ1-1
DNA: TGTGCCAGTAGTATAGGGAGTACTGAAGCTTTCTTT
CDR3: CASSIGSTEAFF

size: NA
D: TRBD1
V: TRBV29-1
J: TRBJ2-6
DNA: TGCAGCGCCTGGGGACAGCGAAACTCTGGGGCCAACGTCCTGACTTTC
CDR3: CSAWGQRNSGANVLTF

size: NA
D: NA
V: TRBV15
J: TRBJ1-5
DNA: TGTGCCACCAGCCTCCCGGGACGGGGACACACCTTCAATCAGCCCCAGCATTTT
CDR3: CATSLPGRGHTFNQPQHF

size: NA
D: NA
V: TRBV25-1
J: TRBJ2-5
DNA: TGTGCCAGCAGTGTGTTGGGGAGCAAGGAGACCCAGTACTTC
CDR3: CASSVLGSKETQYF

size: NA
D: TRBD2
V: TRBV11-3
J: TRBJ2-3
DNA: TGTGCCAGCAGCTTAGTCCCGGGACTAAGCACAGATACGCAGTATTTT
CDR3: CASSLVPGLSTDTQYF

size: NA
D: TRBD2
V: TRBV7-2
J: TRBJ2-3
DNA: TGTGCCAGCAGCGCACTAGCGGCGAGTCCAGATACGCAGTATTTT
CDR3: CASSALAASPDTQYF

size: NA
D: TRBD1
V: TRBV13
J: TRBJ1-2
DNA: TGTGCCAGCAGCTACGGACAGGGGAATGTTTCTAACGGCTACACCTTC
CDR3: CASSYGQGNVSNGYTF

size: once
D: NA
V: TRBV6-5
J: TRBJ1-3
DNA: TGTGCCAGCAGCCGACCCCAAGGGGCGGGAAACACCATATATTTT
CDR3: CASSRPQGAGNTIYF

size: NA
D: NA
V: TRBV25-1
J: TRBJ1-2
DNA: TGTGCCTCTCGGGGGTATGGCTACACCTTC
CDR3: CASRGYGYTF

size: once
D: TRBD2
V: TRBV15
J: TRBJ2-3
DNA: TGTGCCACCAGCAGAGATCTAGAGCGGGAGTTTGATACGCAGTATTTT
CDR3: CATSRDLEREFDTQYF

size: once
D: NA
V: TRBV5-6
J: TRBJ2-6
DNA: TGTGCCAGCACCCAACGGGGGACTGGGGCCAACGTCCTGACTTTC
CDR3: CASTQRGTGANVLTF

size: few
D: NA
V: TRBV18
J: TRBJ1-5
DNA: TGTGCCAGCTCACCAGACAGTGGCAATCAGCCCCAGCATTTT
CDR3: CASSPDSGNQPQHF

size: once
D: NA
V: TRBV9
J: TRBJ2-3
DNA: TGTGCCAGCAGCGTAACTACCAACACAGATACGCAGTATTTT
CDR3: CASSVTTNTDTQYF

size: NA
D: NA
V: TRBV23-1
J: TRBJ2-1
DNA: TGCGCCCCCTCGGTAGGGGTGAGGAACAATGAGCAGTTCTTC
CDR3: CAPSVGVRNNEQFF

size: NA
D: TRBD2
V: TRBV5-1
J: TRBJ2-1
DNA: TGCGCCAGCAGCTTGGCCATTACTAGCGGGGGGGTGAATGAGCAGTTCTTC
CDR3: CASSLAITSGGVNEQFF

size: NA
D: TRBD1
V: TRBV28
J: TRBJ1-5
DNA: TGTGCCAGCAGCCCAGACAGGGCTAGCAATCAGCCCCAGCATTTT
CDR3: CASSPDRASNQPQHF

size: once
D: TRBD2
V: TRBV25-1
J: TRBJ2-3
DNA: TGTGCCAGCAGTGAACACGGCGGGAGAGCCCCAGATACGCAGTATTTT
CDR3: CASSEHGGRAPDTQYF

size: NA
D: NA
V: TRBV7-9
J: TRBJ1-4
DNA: TGTGCCAGCAGCTTAGCCTCGTCGGGGGGGGAAAAACTGTTTTTT
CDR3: CASSLASSGGEKLFF

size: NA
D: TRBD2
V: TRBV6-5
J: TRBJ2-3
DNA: TGTGCCAGCAGTTCCAGGACTAGCGGGCGCACAGATACGCAGTATTTT
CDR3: CASSSRTSGRTDTQYF

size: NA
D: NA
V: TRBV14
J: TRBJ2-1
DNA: TGTGCCAGCAGCTCCCGAGGTGAGCAGTTCTTC
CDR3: CASSSRGEQFF

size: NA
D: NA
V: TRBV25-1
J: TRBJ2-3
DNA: TGTGCCAGCAGTGAATTCGTCAGCACAGATACGCAGTATTTT
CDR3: CASSEFVSTDTQYF

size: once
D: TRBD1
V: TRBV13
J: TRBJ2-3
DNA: TGTGCCAGCAGCTCCCGACAGGGAGATACGCAGTATTTT
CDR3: CASSSRQGDTQYF

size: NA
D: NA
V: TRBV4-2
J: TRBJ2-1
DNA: TGTGCCAGCAGCCAAGACGGACTGGACAATGAGCAGTTCTTC
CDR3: CASSQDGLDNEQFF

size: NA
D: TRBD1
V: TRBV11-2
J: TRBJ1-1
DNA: TGTGCCAGCAGTTATACAGGGGCTCGCGGAGGCACTGAAGCTTTCTTT
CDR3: CASSYTGARGGTEAFF

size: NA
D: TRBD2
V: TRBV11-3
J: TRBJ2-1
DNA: TGTGCCAGCAGTTGGACTAGCGGGAGGTGGGATGAGCAGTTCTTC
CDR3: CASSWTSGRWDEQFF

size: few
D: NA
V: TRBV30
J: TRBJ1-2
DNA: TGTGCCTGGGGTAGGAGCTATGGCTACACCTTC
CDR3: CAWGRSYGYTF

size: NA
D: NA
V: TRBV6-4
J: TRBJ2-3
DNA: TGTGCCAGCAGTCCAGACAGGAGCACAGATACGCAGTATTTT
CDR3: CASSPDRSTDTQYF

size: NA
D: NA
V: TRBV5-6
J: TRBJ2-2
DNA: TGTGCCAGCAGCTCTCGTTTCGGGGAGCTGTTTTTT
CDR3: CASSSRFGELFF

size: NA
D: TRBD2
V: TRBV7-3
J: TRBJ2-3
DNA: TGTGCCAGCAGCTTCGGGACAGCGGGGGGGCTAGATACGCAGTATTTT
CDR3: CASSFGTAGGLDTQYF

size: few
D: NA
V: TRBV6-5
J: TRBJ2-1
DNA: TGTGCCAGCAGTTATCGGCGGGATAATGAGCAGTTCTTC
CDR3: CASSYRRDNEQFF

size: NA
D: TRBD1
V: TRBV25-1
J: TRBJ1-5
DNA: TGTGCCAGCTCACAGGGGGATCAGCCCCAGCATTTT
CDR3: CASSQGDQPQHF

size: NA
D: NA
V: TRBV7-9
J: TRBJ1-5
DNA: TGTGCCAGCAGCCCGACAGGCAATCAGCCCCAGCATTTT
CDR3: CASSPTGNQPQHF

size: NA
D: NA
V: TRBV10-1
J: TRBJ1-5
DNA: TGCGCCAGCTGCAGGGGTAGCAATCAGCCCCAGCATTTT
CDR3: CASCRGSNQPQHF

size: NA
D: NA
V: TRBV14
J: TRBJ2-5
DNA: TGTGCCAGCAGCCAAGAGGGAGGCCTCCAAGAGACCCAGTACTTC
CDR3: CASSQEGGLQETQYF

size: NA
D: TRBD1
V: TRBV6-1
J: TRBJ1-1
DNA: TGTGCCAGCAGTGAAGGCGGACAGGGGGGGACTGAAGCTTTCTTT
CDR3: CASSEGGQGGTEAFF

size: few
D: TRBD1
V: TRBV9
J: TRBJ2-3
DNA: TGTGCCAGCAGCGCAGGGGGCTGGGACACAGATACGCAGTATTTT
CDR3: CASSAGGWDTDTQYF

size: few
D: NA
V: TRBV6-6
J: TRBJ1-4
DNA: TGTGCCAGCACCTCTCGGGAAAAACTGTTTTTT
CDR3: CASTSREKLFF